This T cell receptor beta chain was documented in a study of blood T cell repertoires in COVID-19 (dated by TCRdb to 2019 to 2021). Describing the broader study: Collaborator samples came from the United States, Italy and Spain and covered acute and convalescent phases of COVID-19. Deeply sampled blood TCRbeta repertoires from subjects exposed to, actively infected with, or recovered from COVID-19 were included in the dataset. The repertoires were made available in a free public database intended to serve as a resource for research on the immune response to SARS-CoV-2. Where available, HLA class I and class II types were obtained from metadata supplied by the sample provider rather than from assay-based typing. The samples were drawn from the first 160 participants of the ongoing ImmuneRACE study and from 1,254 subjects provided by 6 global collaborators. Sample metadata almost always included a de-identified subject ID, COVID-19 status, age in years and sex. The material from the prospective study consisted of cDNA or gDNA derived from T cells, B-cell-depleted T cells, or PBMCs. General conclusions and limits of the study: The amount of clinical and demographic metadata varied by source and participant and was provided uncurated.

The CDR3 runs 13 residues from the cysteine to the phenylalanine. The only DNA kept is the CDR3, 39 bases in frame from the first base. The germline V gene (reference sequence) gives CDR1 as SEHNR and CDR2 as FQNEAQ. Relative to germline, V is 1 base shorter and J is 7 bases shorter, with 10 bases between their ends. Of note for this clone: Its antigen is still unknown. Per-base quality was not reported, and no clone a single base away is much larger than it.

In Seattle, one collaborating source enrolled patients while the infection was active and tracked those patients longitudinally over the course of disease. Each collaborating institution followed its own protocols to collect whole blood in K2EDTA tubes. For TCRbeta analysis, collaborator samples were shipped as frozen whole blood, as isolated PBMCs, or as DNA extracted from either sample type. TCRbeta CDR3 regions were amplified from genomic DNA by means of the immunoSEQ Assay, a bias-controlled multiplex PCR. Concerning the study's data processing: Nucleated cell counts per sample were estimated from amplification of reference gene primers within the assay. To quantify the absolute abundance of each unique TCRbeta CDR3 rearrangement, sequence reads were collapsed and filtered. For each sample, productive Simpson clonality was calculated by taking the square root of Simpson's diversity index across productive rearrangements. TCRdb holds this immuneACCESS table with in-frame rearrangements only. Some clones are missing; in checked studies, unresolved V genes explain under half, and the rest has no known cause. The V and J calls and clone size come from that table; D and trimming were worked out from the DNA. The sample data list about 200,000 clones, and around four fifths of these were observed just once. The ten largest make up under 8.5% of the sample.

Recombination joined TRBV7-9 with TRBJ1-1, with an unclear D gene assignment. This clonotype was obtained from a woman aged 80 or older with COVID-19, enrolled during active disease. Sequencing was performed on peripheral blood. The CDR3 reads as follows: CASSLGGVGEAFF. In nucleotides, the sequence is TGTGCCAGCAGCTTAGGAGGAGTAGGTGAAGCTTTCTTT.